The 26 T cell receptor beta chains below were found in one sample sequenced in a study of shared clonotypes between healthy human individuals. Measured with immunoSEQ multiplex PCR; TCRdb has only the in-frame clones, and not every one. Of about 1 million clones listed, about 75% are singletons. Sequenced input: memory CD4+ T cells sorted from blood. Noted subset: CD45RA-negative fraction. The receptors were gathered from a man aged 18 to 35 in good health.

The chain joins TRBV30 to TRBJ1-6; a possible D gene is TRBD1 (6 bases). Germline V lookup: CDR1 GTSNPN, CDR2 SVGIG (reference sequence). V lost 7 bases to trimming and J lost 0 bases, with 19 bases between them. The CDR3 length is 17 residues. Here the CDR3 DNA reads TGTGCCTTAGAGGGGGTCAGCCGGAGCTCCTATAATTCACCCCTCCACTTT. This gives the protein CALEGVSRSSYNSPLHF.

This clone was seen at least ten times. CDR3: CASSLQGVNTEAFF. As DNA, the CDR3 is TGTGCCAGCAGCTTACAGGGGGTGAACACTGAAGCTTTCTTT. J is TRBJ1-1 and V is TRBV11-3; 7 bases are shared with TRBD1. V dropped 2 bases and J dropped 0; count of bases not matched to a gene: 0. Germline loops: CDR1 SGHNT, CDR2 YENEEA. The CDR3 spans 14 residues.

The rearrangement uses TRBV19 and TRBJ1-5; 9 bases fit TRBD1. CDR1 and CDR2 (germline): LNHDA, SQIVND (reference sequence). The V and J ends lost 8 bases and 3 bases, in that order; junction bases with no gene match: 8. This CDR3 is 15 amino acids long. The CDR3 here is CASLQTGGTNQPQHF. As DNA, the CDR3 is TGTGCCAGTCTCCAGACAGGGGGGACCAATCAGCCCCAGCATTTT.

The gene calls are TRBV28 and TRBJ2-7; 8 positions agree with TRBD1. In germline, CDR1 is MDHEN, CDR2 SYDVKM. Germline trimming cut 5 bases from V and 6 bases from J; bases unmatched to any gene: 9. This CDR3 is 14 amino acids long. In DNA, the CDR3 is TGTGCCAGCAGTCTGACAGGGGAATGGGGCGAGCAGTACTTC. This codes for CASSLTGEWGEQYF. Using reference TRBV28 and TRBJ2-7 for the parts outside the CDR3, the full variable domain is DVKVTQSSRYLVKRTGEKVFLECVQDMDHENMFWYRQDPGLGLRLIYFSYDVKMKEKGDIPEGYSVSREKKERFSLILESASTNQTSMYLCASSLTGEWGEQYFGPGTRLTVT.

The chain links TRBV19 to TRBJ1-5; D gene unclear. V lost 3 bases and J lost 3, with 21 bases in between. The CDR3 totals 18 residues. CDR1 is LNHDA, CDR2 SQIVND, per germline (reference sequence). The CDR3, as DNA: TGTGCCAGTAGTATCCAACCCGGACGAAGCTCGAACAATCAGCCCCAGCATTTT. Amino acid sequence: CASSIQPGRSSNNQPQHF. The full variable domain, completed using reference TRBV19 and TRBJ1-5, is DGGITQSPKYLFRKEGQNVTLSCEQNLNHDAMYWYRQDPGQGLRLIYYSQIVNDFQKGDIAEGYSVSREKKESFPLTVTSAQKNPTAFYLCASSIQPGRSSNNQPQHFGDGTRLSIL.

The chain couples TRBV2 to TRBJ1-1; D unresolved. Germline CDR1 and CDR2: SNHLY and FYNNEI. The ends were cut back, 0 bases at V and 1 base at J, with 9 bases in the middle. The CDR3 runs 15 residues. CDR3 amino acids: CASSEARRTNTEAFF. CDR3 nucleotides: TGTGCCAGCAGTGAAGCCCGACGGACGAACACTGAAGCTTTCTTT.

V usage is TRBV7-2 and J usage is TRBJ2-1; 12 bases line up with TRBD2. The CDR3 is 17 amino acids. Per germline, CDR1 SGHTA and CDR2 FQGNSA. J gave up 1 base and V 5 bases, and 6 bases lay outside the gene matches. This chain's CDR3 is CASSPRTSGTSYNEQFF. The CDR3 region has the DNA TGTGCCAGCAGCCCCCGGACTAGCGGGACATCCTACAATGAGCAGTTCTTC.

This chain joins TRBV19 and TRBJ2-7; D is unresolved. Trimming cost V 5 bases and J 9 bases, with 11 bases left between them. The length of the CDR3 is 11 residues. Germline CDR1 reads LNHDA; CDR2 reads SQIVND (reference sequence). The DNA for the CDR3 is TGTGCCAGTAGTTCTGGGTCTTCGCAGTACTTC. It codes for CASSSGSSQYF. The complete variable domain, with remaining parts taken from reference TRBV19 and TRBJ2-7, reads DGGITQSPKYLFRKEGQNVTLSCEQNLNHDAMYWYRQDPGQGLRLIYYSQIVNDFQKGDIAEGYSVSREKKESFPLTVTSAQKNPTAFYLCASSSGSSQYFGPGTRLTVT.

This chain links TRBV27 with TRBJ2-7; D may be TRBD1 (5 bases). Trimming left V 8 bases short and J 1 base short, with 12 bases between. Germline V gene data show CDR1 as MNHEY and CDR2 as SMNVEV (reference sequence). This CDR3 spans 13 amino acids. Written as DNA, the CDR3 is TGTGCCAGCCGTGATACAGGATCCTACGAGCAGTACTTC. Translation: CASRDTGSYEQYF.

This clone has only a few counts. The V and J genes are TRBV11-2 and TRBJ2-3; D may correspond to TRBD1 or TRBD2 (5 bases each). Germline CDR1 and CDR2: SGHAT and FQNNGV. V was clipped by 4 bases and J by 5 bases, with 19 bases between them. This CDR3 comprises 16 residues. This chain's CDR3 is CASSSTDSGRGDTQYF. The CDR3 nucleotides are TGTGCCAGCAGCTCAACCGACAGCGGACGGGGAGATACGCAGTATTTT.

The J gene is TRBJ2-5, the V gene TRBV4-1; 7 bases map to TRBD2. Gene TRBJ2-7 matches the end of the DNA better, so the J call may be wrong. The germline V gene has CDR1 MGHRA and CDR2 YSYEKL. The CDR3 loop spans 14 amino acids. CDR3 coding DNA: TGCGCCAGCAGCCAAGCCGGACTAGCCTACGAGCAGTACTTC. It specifies CASSQAGLAYEQYF.

The V and J genes are TRBV5-4 and TRBJ2-7; 11 nucleotides align to TRBD2. Looked up from germline, CDR1 is SGHNT and CDR2 is YYREEE (reference sequence). The CDR3 totals 16 residues. V gave up 4 bases and J gave up 0 bases; unmatched junction bases: 6. CDR3 nucleotides: TGTGCCAGCAGCATAAGACTAGCGGGGATCTCCTACGAGCAGTACTTC. Translated: CASSIRLAGISYEQYF. Together with reference TRBV5-4 and TRBJ2-7, the CDR3 gives the full variable domain: ETGVTQSPTHLIKTRGQQVTLRCSSQSGHNTVSWYQQALGQGPQFIFQYYREEENGRGNFPPRFSGLQFPNYSSELNVNALELDDSALYLCASSIRLAGISYEQYFGPGTRLTVT.

Worth noting for this clone: This CDR3 is also generated by other DNA sequences in the sample. V gene TRBV5-1 combines with J gene TRBJ1-2; perhaps TRBD1 as D (6 bases). Germline values: CDR1 SGHRS, CDR2 YFSETQ. V was cut by 0 bases and J by 2 bases, with 8 bases left in between. This CDR3 contains 14 residues. The CDR3 coding sequence is TGCGCCAGCAGCTTGGTTACAGGGAACTATGGCTACACCTTC. Encoded protein: CASSLVTGNYGYTF. Filled out from reference TRBV5-1 and TRBJ1-2, the complete variable domain reads KAGVTQTPRYLIKTRGQQVTLSCSPISGHRSVSWYQQTPGQGLQFLFEYFSETQRNKGNFPGRFSGRQFSNSRSEMNVSTLELGDSALYLCASSLVTGNYGYTFGSGTRLTVV.

On this clone itself: Other DNA sequences in the same sample also yield this CDR3. The CDR3: CASSFSGATEAFF. The CDR3 region has the DNA TGCGCCAGCAGCTTCTCAGGGGCAACTGAAGCTTTCTTT. The rearrangement links TRBV5-1 to TRBJ1-1, with D maybe TRBD1 (6 bases). CDR3 size: 13 residues. Germline V gives CDR1 SGHRS, CDR2 YFSETQ. Trimming shortened V by 2 bases and J by 5 bases, and 10 bases separated the two germline ends.

This chain joins TRBV5-4 and TRBJ2-2; possibly TRBD1 for D (5 bases). The CDR3 loop spans 16 amino acids. Germline V gene sequence: CDR1 SGHNT, CDR2 YYREEE (reference sequence). The V gene lost 4 bases and the J gene lost 5 bases, with 18 bases spanning the gap. The CDR3 region has the DNA TGTGCCAGCAGCCCCAGGGAAGGGATGGGAACCGGGGAGCTGTTTTTT. Its protein is CASSPREGMGTGELFF.

This rearrangement joins TRBV6-1 to TRBJ2-1, with TRBD2 matching 13 bases. The trim removed 9 bases at V and 9 bases at J, leaving 11 bases unmatched. The CDR3 totals 15 residues. The germline gives CDR1 MNHNS, CDR2 SASEGT. The CDR3 is CASPERTSGSSEQFF. The CDR3, as DNA: TGTGCCAGTCCGGAGAGGACTAGCGGGAGTAGTGAGCAGTTCTTC.

The chain joins TRBV5-1 to TRBJ1-3, with D possibly TRBD1 on 5 matching bases. The V end was cut by 4 bases, the J end by 3 bases, with 11 bases between. The V gene's germline CDR1 is SGHRS and CDR2 YFSETQ. This CDR3 has 14 amino acids. The CDR3 DNA follows: TGCGCCAGCAGCCCGGGGACGCTTGGAAACACCATATATTTT. It codes for CASSPGTLGNTIYF.

This clone was counted a few times. This chain links TRBV27 with TRBJ1-5; D is undetermined. The CDR3 loop spans 13 amino acids. CDR1 is MNHEY and CDR2 is SMNVEV in the germline V gene (reference sequence). With 6 bases removed from V and 7 bases from J, the gap between germline ends came to 13 bases. The chain's CDR3 is CASRRLGGQPQHF. For the CDR3, the DNA is TGTGCCAGCAGGCGCTTGGGAGGGCAGCCCCAGCATTTT.

The CDR3 sequence: CASSDLAGGRDTQYF. In DNA form, the CDR3 reads TGCGCCAGCAGCGATCTAGCGGGAGGCAGGGATACGCAGTATTTT. This chain connects TRBV10-1 to TRBJ2-3, with 11 positions matching TRBD2. The V segment lost 6 bases and the J segment 6 bases; nucleotides outside the gene matches: 8. The germline V gene encodes CDR1 WNHNN and CDR2 SYGVQD (reference sequence). The CDR3 consists of 15 residues.

CDR3 residues: CASSKDGSKAETQYF. The CDR3 DNA is TGTGCCAGCAGCAAGGACGGATCCAAGGCGGAGACCCAGTACTTC. The V gene is TRBV28, the J gene TRBJ2-5; D call uncertain. This CDR3 spans 15 amino acids. V lost 6 bases to trimming and J lost 5 bases, with 19 bases between them. Germline V gives CDR1 MDHEN, CDR2 SYDVKM.

For the CDR3, the DNA is TGTGCCAGTAGGAAGACAGGGACTAACTATGGCTACACCTTC. It encodes CASRKTGTNYGYTF. J is TRBJ1-2 and V is TRBV19; 7 bases are shared with TRBD1. The CDR3 covers 14 residues. V dropped 6 bases and J dropped 0; count of bases not matched to a gene: 4. Germline CDR1 is LNHDA and CDR2 is SQIVND (reference sequence).

V and J are TRBV5-4 and TRBJ1-4; D is undetermined. CDR1 and CDR2 (germline): SGHNT, YYREEE (reference sequence). The CDR3 runs 16 residues. V was trimmed by 0 bases and J by 1 base, leaving 10 bases between them. The CDR3 bases are TGTGCCAGCAGCTTGGGGTTGGGGAAAACTAATGAAAAACTGTTTTTT. It yields the protein CASSLGLGKTNEKLFF.

The chain combines TRBV6-6 with TRBJ1-4, with D unresolved. Trimming took off 2 bases at V and 4 bases at J, with 8 bases between the two ends. Germline-derived CDR1 and CDR2 are MNHNY and SVGAGI (reference sequence). The CDR3 is 14 amino acids. This chain's CDR3 is CASSYLDGNEKLFF. CDR3 coding DNA: TGTGCCAGCAGTTACCTGGACGGTAATGAAAAACTGTTTTTT.

V is TRBV5-1 and J is TRBJ1-6, with D uncertain. Germline CDR1 SGHRS, CDR2 YFSETQ. CDR3 length equals 14 residues. Trimming took 2 bases from V and 5 from J, leaving 8 bases between them. The DNA for the CDR3 is TGCGCCAGCAGCTTCACGGTAGATAATTCACCCCTCCACTTT. This sequence encodes CASSFTVDNSPLHF.

In this sample, this clone turned up many times. The genes are TRBV4-3 and TRBJ2-2, with a weak D call TRBD2 (6 bases). The CDR3 runs to 17 residues. Trimming removed 0 bases at V and 1 base at J, with 12 bases between. Germline V gene sequence: CDR1 LGHNA, CDR2 YSLEER. CDR3 loop: CASSQERGSGNTGELFF. DNA of the CDR3: TGCGCCAGCAGCCAAGAAAGGGGTAGCGGGAACACCGGGGAGCTGTTTTTT.

The chain uses TRBV7-2 and TRBJ1-6; D gene unclear. V was cut by 5 bases and J by 5 bases, with 13 bases left in between. The CDR3 is 15 residues long. Germline values: CDR1 SGHTA, CDR2 FQGNSA. In DNA form, the CDR3 reads TGTGCCAGCAGCCCCGGGCTGCGGGATAATTCACCCCTCCACTTT. As protein: CASSPGLRDNSPLHF. The variable domain in full, completed from reference TRBV7-2 and TRBJ1-6, reads GAGVSQSPSNKVTEKGKDVELRCDPISGHTALYWYRQSLGQGLEFLIYFQGNSAPDKSGLPSDRFSAERTGGSVSTLTIQRTQQEDSAVYLCASSPGLRDNSPLHFGNGTRLTVT.